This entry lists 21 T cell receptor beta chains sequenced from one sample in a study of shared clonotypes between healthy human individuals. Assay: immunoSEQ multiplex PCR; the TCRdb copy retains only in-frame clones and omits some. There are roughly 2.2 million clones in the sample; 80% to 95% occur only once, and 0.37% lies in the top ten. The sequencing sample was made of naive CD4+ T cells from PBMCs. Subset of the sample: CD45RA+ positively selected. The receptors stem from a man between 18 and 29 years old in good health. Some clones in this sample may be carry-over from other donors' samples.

CDR3 DNA sequence: TGTGCCAGCAGCGCGGGAGGGGGCCCCTACGAGCAGTACTTC. Its translation is CASSAGGGPYEQYF. The chain uses TRBV6-6 and TRBJ2-7, with TRBD2 matching 9 bases. The CDR3 sequence is 14 residues long. Looked up from germline, CDR1 is MNHNY and CDR2 is SVGAGI (reference sequence). With 6 bases clipped from V and 2 bases from J, the junction kept 5 bases outside the gene matches.

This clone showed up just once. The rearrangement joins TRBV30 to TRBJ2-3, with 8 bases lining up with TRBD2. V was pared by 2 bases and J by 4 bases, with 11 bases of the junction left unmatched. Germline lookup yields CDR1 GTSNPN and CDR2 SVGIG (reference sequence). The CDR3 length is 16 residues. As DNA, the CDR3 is TGTGCCTGGAGTCGGACTAGCAAGAAACTCGCAGATACGCAGTATTTT. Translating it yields CAWSRTSKKLADTQYF.

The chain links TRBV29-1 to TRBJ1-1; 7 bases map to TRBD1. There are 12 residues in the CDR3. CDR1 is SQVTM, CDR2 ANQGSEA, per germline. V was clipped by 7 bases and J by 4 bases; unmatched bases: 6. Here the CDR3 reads CSAPDRSTEAFF. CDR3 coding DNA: TGCAGCGCCCCGGACAGGTCCACTGAAGCTTTCTTT.

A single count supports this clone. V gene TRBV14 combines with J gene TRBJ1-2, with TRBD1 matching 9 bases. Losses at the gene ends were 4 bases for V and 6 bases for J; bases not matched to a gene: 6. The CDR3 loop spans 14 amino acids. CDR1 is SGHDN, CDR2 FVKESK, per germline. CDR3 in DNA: TGTGCCAGCAGCCGTTCCGGGACAGGGAATGGCTACACCTTC. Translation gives CASSRSGTGNGYTF.

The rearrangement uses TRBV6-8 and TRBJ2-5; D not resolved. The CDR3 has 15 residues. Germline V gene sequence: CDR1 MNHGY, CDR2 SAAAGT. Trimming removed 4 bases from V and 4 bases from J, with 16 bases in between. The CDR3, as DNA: TGTGCCAGCAGTTCCCAATGGGTCTCGGGAGAGACCCAGTACTTC. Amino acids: CASSSQWVSGETQYF.

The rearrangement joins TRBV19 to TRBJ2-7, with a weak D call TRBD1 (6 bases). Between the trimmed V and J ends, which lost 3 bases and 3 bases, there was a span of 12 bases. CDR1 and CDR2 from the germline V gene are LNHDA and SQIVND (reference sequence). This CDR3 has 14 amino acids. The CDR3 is CASSIGPDSYEQYF. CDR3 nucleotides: TGTGCCAGTAGTATCGGACCGGACAGCTACGAGCAGTACTTC.

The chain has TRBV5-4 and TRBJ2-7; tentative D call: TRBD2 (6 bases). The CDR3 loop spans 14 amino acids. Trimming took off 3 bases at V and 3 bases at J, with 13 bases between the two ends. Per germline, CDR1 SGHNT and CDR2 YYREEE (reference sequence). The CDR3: CASSSSGPFYEQYF. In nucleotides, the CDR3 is TGTGCCAGCAGCTCAAGCGGGCCGTTCTACGAGCAGTACTTC.

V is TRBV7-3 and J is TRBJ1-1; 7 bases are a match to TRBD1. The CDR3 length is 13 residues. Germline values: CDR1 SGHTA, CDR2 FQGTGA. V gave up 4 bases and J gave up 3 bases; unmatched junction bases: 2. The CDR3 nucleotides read TGTGCCAGCAGCTCCGGACAGGACACTGAAGCTTTCTTT. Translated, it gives CASSSGQDTEAFF.

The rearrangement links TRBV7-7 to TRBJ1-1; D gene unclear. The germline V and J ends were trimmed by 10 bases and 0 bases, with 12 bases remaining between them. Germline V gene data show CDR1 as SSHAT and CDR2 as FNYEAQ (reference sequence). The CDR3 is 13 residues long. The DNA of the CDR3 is TGTGCCACTGGGTCTCAGGTGAACACTGAAGCTTTCTTT. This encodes CATGSQVNTEAFF.

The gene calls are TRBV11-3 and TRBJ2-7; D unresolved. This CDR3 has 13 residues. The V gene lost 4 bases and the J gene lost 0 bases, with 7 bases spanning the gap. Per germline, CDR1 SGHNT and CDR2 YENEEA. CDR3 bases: TGTGCCAGCAGCTGGGAAAGCTCCTACGAGCAGTACTTC. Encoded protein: CASSWESSYEQYF.

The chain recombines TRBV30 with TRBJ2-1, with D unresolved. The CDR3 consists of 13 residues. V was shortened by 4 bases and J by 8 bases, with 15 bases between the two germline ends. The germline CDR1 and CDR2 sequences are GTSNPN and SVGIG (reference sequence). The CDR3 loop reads CAWTDDRSYEQFF. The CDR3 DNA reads TGTGCCTGGACGGATGATCGCTCATATGAGCAGTTCTTC.

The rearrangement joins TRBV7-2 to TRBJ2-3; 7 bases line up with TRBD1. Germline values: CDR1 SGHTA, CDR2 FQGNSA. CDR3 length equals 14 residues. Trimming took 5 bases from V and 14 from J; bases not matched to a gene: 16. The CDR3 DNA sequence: TGTGCCAGCAGCCCCCCGTCGCGACAGGGTCAGGGGTATTTT. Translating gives CASSPPSRQGQGYF.

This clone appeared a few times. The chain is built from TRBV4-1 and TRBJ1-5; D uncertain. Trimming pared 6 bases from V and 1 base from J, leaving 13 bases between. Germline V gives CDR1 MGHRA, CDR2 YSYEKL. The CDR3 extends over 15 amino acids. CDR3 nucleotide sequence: TGCGCCAGCAGATTATTACCGGACAGCAATCAGCCCCAGCATTTT. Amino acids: CASRLLPDSNQPQHF.

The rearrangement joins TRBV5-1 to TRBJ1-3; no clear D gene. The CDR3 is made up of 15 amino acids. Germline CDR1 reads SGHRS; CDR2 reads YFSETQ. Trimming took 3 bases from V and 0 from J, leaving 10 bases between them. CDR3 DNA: TGCGCCAGCAGCTCCTCCTTGAGCTCTGGAAACACCATATATTTT. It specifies CASSSSLSSGNTIYF.

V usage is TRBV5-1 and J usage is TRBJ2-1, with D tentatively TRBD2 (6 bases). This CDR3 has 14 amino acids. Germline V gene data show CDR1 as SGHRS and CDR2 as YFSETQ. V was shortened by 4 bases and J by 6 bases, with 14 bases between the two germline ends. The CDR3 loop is CASSTLRRGNEQFF. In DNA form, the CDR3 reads TGCGCCAGCAGCACCTTAAGGCGGGGCAATGAGCAGTTCTTC.

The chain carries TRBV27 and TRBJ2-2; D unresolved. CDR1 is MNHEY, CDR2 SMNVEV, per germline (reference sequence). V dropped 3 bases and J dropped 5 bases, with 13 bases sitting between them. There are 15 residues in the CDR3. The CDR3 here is CASSFGLLRTGELFF. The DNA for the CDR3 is TGTGCCAGCAGTTTCGGGTTATTGAGGACCGGGGAGCTGTTTTTT.

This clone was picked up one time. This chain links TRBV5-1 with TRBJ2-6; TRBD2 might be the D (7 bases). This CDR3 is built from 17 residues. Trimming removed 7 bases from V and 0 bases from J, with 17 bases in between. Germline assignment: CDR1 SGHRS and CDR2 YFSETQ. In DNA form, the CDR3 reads TGCGCCAGCTCCGAGGGGGGGGATAGCTCTGGGGCCAACGTCCTGACTTTC. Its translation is CASSEGGDSSGANVLTF.

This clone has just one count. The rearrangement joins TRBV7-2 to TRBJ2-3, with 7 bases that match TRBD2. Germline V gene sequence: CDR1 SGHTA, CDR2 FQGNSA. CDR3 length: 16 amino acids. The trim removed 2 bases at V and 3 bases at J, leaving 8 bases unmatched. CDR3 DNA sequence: TGTGCCAGCAGCTTATTTTCCGAACTAGCGACAGATACGCAGTATTTT. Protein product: CASSLFSELATDTQYF.

CDR3 protein: CASSQVTGTGSGEQYF. In nucleotides, the CDR3 is TGTGCCAGCAGCCAAGTTACCGGGACGGGCAGCGGGGAGCAGTACTTC. The chain has TRBV14 and TRBJ2-7; the D gene is possibly TRBD2 (6 bases). The ends were cut back, 1 base at V and 7 bases at J, with 20 bases in the middle. This CDR3 region has 16 residues. Germline CDR1 and CDR2: SGHDN and FVKESK.

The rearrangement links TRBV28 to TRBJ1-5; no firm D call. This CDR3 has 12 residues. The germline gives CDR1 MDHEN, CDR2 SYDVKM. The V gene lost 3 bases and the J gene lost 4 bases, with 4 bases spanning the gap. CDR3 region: CASSFQNQPQHF. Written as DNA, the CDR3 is TGTGCCAGCAGTTTTCAAAATCAGCCCCAGCATTTT.

The CDR3 DNA reads TGTGCCAGCAGCGTAGTAGGGTCGGTAGTCACAGATACGCAGTATTTT. Protein product: CASSVVGSVVTDTQYF. This chain joins TRBV9 and TRBJ2-3; D uncertain. Trimming cost V 0 bases and J 2 bases, with 13 bases left between them. Germline lookup yields CDR1 SGDLS and CDR2 YYNGEE. The CDR3 runs 16 residues.